This T cell receptor (beta chain) was profiled in a study of T cell responses to AZD1222 COVID-19 vaccine. General study points: Nearly half of unique spike-specific TCRs reportedly avoided B.1.351 and B.1.1.7 mutated regions. Recipients of two AZD1222 doses showed rising Spike-specific TCR breadth and depth. Without day 14 samples, only post-peak T cell repertoires were studied.

This clone was counted a few times. The antigen is not known. Profiling relied on immunoSEQ multiplex PCR, and the TCRdb table lists in-frame clones only, not all of them. The sample lists about 120,000 clones, about 89% occurring once. This sequence was found in an adult in good health. The sample here was peripheral blood, taken on day 0 of AZD1222 vaccination.

Here the CDR3 DNA reads TGTGCCAGCAGCTATCCAAGGACAAGGCAGTACTTC. Its protein product is CASSYPRTRQYF. This chain joins TRBV14 and TRBJ2-7; D possibly corresponds to TRBD1 (5 bases). The germline V gene encodes CDR1 SGHDN and CDR2 FVKESK. V shed 5 bases and J shed 9 bases, with 14 bases lying between them. CDR3 length: 12 residues.